Below, 22 T cell receptor beta chains from the same sample are listed, as sequenced in a study of OX40 agonist ivuxolimab in advanced cancers. The data were produced by immunoSEQ multiplex PCR, yet TCRdb's version contains in-frame clones alone and is incomplete. The data show tens of thousands of clones, approximately 90% seen once. This specimen consisted of CD4+ or CD8+ T cells sorted from blood, obtained in a trial of the OX40 agonist ivuxolimab. The receptor source for this set is an adult with an advanced solid tumor such as melanoma, head and neck, liver or kidney cancer.

The rearrangement links TRBV30 to TRBJ2-3; D may be TRBD1 (7 bases). The CDR3 is 14 amino acids. Per the germline V gene, CDR1 is GTSNPN and CDR2 is SVGIG (reference sequence). Deletions cut 4 bases from V and 4 bases from J, with 15 bases between. The CDR3 loop is CAWKFGRGADTQYF. The CDR3 DNA reads as TGTGCCTGGAAGTTTGGCAGGGGGGCAGATACGCAGTATTTT.

V usage is TRBV28 and J usage is TRBJ1-3; a weak D match, TRBD1 (5 bases). Trimming removed 7 bases from V and 3 bases from J, with 13 bases in between. The germline gives CDR1 MDHEN, CDR2 SYDVKM. This CDR3 has 14 residues. CDR3 region: CASTKWGNGNTIYF. In nucleotides, the CDR3 is TGTGCCAGCACCAAGTGGGGGAATGGAAACACCATATATTTT.

This clone was seen a single time. The V and J genes are TRBV7-2 and TRBJ2-3, with D possibly being TRBD1 or TRBD2 (5 bases each). There are 16 residues in the CDR3. Trimming left V 5 bases short and J 3 bases short, with 18 bases between. Germline values: CDR1 SGHTA, CDR2 FQGNSA. CDR3 nucleotides: TGTGCCAGCAGCCCTGGGACCGCCCCCCTGACAGATACGCAGTATTTT. This encodes CASSPGTAPLTDTQYF.

This chain connects TRBV4-1 to TRBJ2-5; no definite D call. Germline V gene data show CDR1 as MGHRA and CDR2 as YSYEKL. Trimming stripped 0 bases from V and 3 bases from J, with 2 bases between. The CDR3 has 12 residues. The CDR3 is CASSQEEETQYF. Written as DNA, the CDR3 is TGCGCCAGCAGCCAAGAAGAAGAGACCCAGTACTTC.

CDR3 amino acids: CASRSGLAGERDEQFF. The CDR3 nucleotides read TGTGCCAGCAGGTCGGGACTAGCGGGAGAAAGGGATGAGCAGTTCTTC. The chain couples TRBV7-9 to TRBJ2-1; 14 bases map to TRBD2. The germline V gene encodes CDR1 SEHNR and CDR2 FQNEAQ (reference sequence). The CDR3 extends over 16 amino acids. The V gene end was trimmed by 6 bases and the J gene end by 8 bases; junction bases not matched to a gene: 9.

V is TRBV6-1 and J is TRBJ2-3, with 13 bases identical to TRBD2. Germline loops: CDR1 MNHNS, CDR2 SASEGT. The CDR3 is made up of 16 amino acids. Trimming at V came to 2 bases and at J to 5 bases, leaving 4 bases not matched to a gene. The CDR3 loop reads CASSELGLAGVDTQYF. CDR3 nucleotides: TGTGCCAGCAGTGAATTAGGACTAGCGGGAGTAGATACGCAGTATTTT.

The chain recombines TRBV4-1 with TRBJ2-1; maybe TRBD2 (7 bases). Germline V lookup: CDR1 MGHRA, CDR2 YSYEKL. The CDR3 contains 16 residues. V was trimmed by 4 bases and J by 7 bases, leaving 20 bases between them. The CDR3 reads CASSRALAEGGNEQFF. Written as DNA, the CDR3 is TGCGCCAGCAGCCGGGCCCTAGCGGAGGGGGGAAATGAGCAGTTCTTC.

The V call is TRBV28, the J call TRBJ1-5; D gene ambiguous. The CDR3 extends over 14 amino acids. V lost 8 bases to trimming and J lost 1 base, with 12 bases between them. In germline, CDR1 is MDHEN, CDR2 SYDVKM. CDR3 sequence: CASRGRRSNQPQHF. In DNA, the CDR3 is TGTGCCAGCCGAGGGCGGCGGAGCAATCAGCCCCAGCATTTT.

The chain employs TRBV27 and TRBJ2-5; tentative D call: TRBD1 (5 bases). Germline lookup yields CDR1 MNHEY and CDR2 SMNVEV (reference sequence). CDR3 length equals 14 residues. V was shortened by 4 bases and J by 5 bases, with 14 bases between the two germline ends. The CDR3 is CASSSPGNRETQYF. The CDR3 DNA follows: TGTGCCAGCAGTTCGCCAGGGAATCGGGAGACCCAGTACTTC.

In its sample, this clone was seen once. One junction end disagrees with the germline gene, perhaps due to a read error. The CDR3 DNA follows: TGTGCTAGCAGCTTGGGACTAGGGGAAGATACGCAGTATTTT. This translates into CASSLGLGEDTQYF. This rearrangement joins TRBV7-7 to TRBJ2-3; 8 bases agree with TRBD2. The CDR3 spans 14 residues. Germline-derived CDR1 and CDR2 are SSHAT and FNYEAQ (reference sequence).

The rearrangement joins TRBV10-1 to TRBJ2-7; TRBD1 matches at 7 bases. There are 15 residues in the CDR3. V lost 0 bases, J lost 1 base, and 3 bases stayed unmatched. Germline V gives CDR1 WNHNN, CDR2 SYGVQD (reference sequence). The CDR3: CASSESSRGSYEQYF. CDR3 sequence (DNA): TGCGCCAGCAGTGAGTCGAGCAGGGGGTCCTACGAGCAGTACTTC.

This chain joins TRBV7-9 and TRBJ2-1; 9 nucleotides align to TRBD1. J was trimmed by 2 bases and V by 1 base; bases with no gene match: 3. CDR3 length: 16 amino acids. Germline CDR1 and CDR2: SEHNR and FQNEAQ (reference sequence). CDR3 loop: CASSLGGQGPYNEQFF. The CDR3, as DNA: TGTGCCAGCAGCTTAGGGGGACAGGGTCCCTACAATGAGCAGTTCTTC.

With regard to this clone: Mismatch with germline at one junction end may stem from a read error. The chain is built from TRBV6-5 and TRBJ2-3; no reliable D call. Germline assignment: CDR1 MNHEY and CDR2 SVGAGI. This CDR3 has 13 residues. The CDR3 protein is CAGSLTYTDTQYF. The DNA of the CDR3 is TGTGCCGGCAGCCTCACTTACACAGATACGCAGTATTTT.

The CDR3 here is CASSAGQGSIGEKLFF. DNA for the CDR3: TGTGCCAGCAGCGCGGGACAGGGGTCGATCGGGGAAAAACTGTTTTTT. The chain recombines TRBV9 with TRBJ1-4, with 10 bases identical to TRBD1. The CDR3 runs to 16 residues. The germline CDR1 and CDR2 sequences are SGDLS and YYNGEE. After removal of 3 bases from V and 8 bases from J, the junction contained 10 bases not matched to a gene.

The table lists this clone with a count of one. J is TRBJ2-5 and V is TRBV6-5, with 8 bases lining up with TRBD1. The CDR3 extends over 14 amino acids. With V trimmed by 6 bases and J by 5 bases, 8 bases remained unmatched. CDR1 is MNHEY and CDR2 is SVGAGI in the germline V gene. CDR3 region: CASSARQGRETQYF. CDR3 DNA: TGTGCCAGCAGCGCTAGACAGGGGCGGGAGACCCAGTACTTC.

V usage is TRBV18 and J usage is TRBJ2-7; perhaps D is TRBD1 or TRBD2 (5 bases each). V was clipped by 4 bases and J by 2 bases, with 18 bases between them. This CDR3 region has 16 residues. The germline CDR1 and CDR2 sequences are KGHSH and LQKENI. The CDR3 loop reads CASSQGQRQGPYEQYF. The CDR3 DNA reads as TGTGCCAGCTCACAAGGGCAGCGGCAGGGACCCTACGAGCAGTACTTC.

V is TRBV7-2 and J is TRBJ2-7, with 9 bases that match TRBD2. Germline CDR1 reads SGHTA; CDR2 reads FQGNSA. The CDR3 has 14 amino acids. V was clipped by 3 bases and J by 3 bases; unmatched bases: 3. CDR3 bases: TGTGCCAGCAGCTTGACTAGCGGCTTCTACGAGCAGTACTTC. It specifies CASSLTSGFYEQYF.

V usage is TRBV19 and J usage is TRBJ2-1; no clear D gene. V dropped 6 bases and J dropped 5 bases, with 8 bases sitting between them. This CDR3 has 12 residues. The V gene's germline CDR1 is LNHDA and CDR2 SQIVND (reference sequence). CDR3 nucleotide sequence: TGTGCCAGTAGAAACAGTGACAATGAGCAGTTCTTC. It translates to CASRNSDNEQFF.

The chain couples TRBV30 to TRBJ1-3, with D unclear. Trimming pared 3 bases from V and 1 base from J, leaving 4 bases between. This CDR3 has 12 residues. From germline, CDR1 is GTSNPN and CDR2 SVGIG (reference sequence). CDR3 protein: CAWRVSGNTIYF. The DNA for the CDR3 is TGTGCCTGGAGGGTGTCTGGAAACACCATATATTTT.

J is TRBJ2-7 and V is TRBV25-1, with D possibly matching TRBD2 (6 bases). Trimming left V 6 bases short and J 3 bases short, with 18 bases between. The CDR3 runs to 15 residues. Germline CDR1 and CDR2: MGHDK and SYGVNS. The chain's CDR3 is CASRTGGGRYYEQYF. The CDR3 nucleotides read TGTGCCAGCAGGACCGGGGGTGGACGGTACTACGAGCAGTACTTC.

V gene TRBV18 combines with J gene TRBJ2-5, with D tentatively TRBD1 (6 bases). Germline CDR1 KGHSH, CDR2 LQKENI. The ends were cut back, 5 bases at V and 5 bases at J, with 12 bases in the middle. The CDR3 runs to 13 residues. The CDR3 nucleotides read TGTGCCAGCTCAGCAGGGGTAGATGAGACCCAGTACTTC. Translating it yields CASSAGVDETQYF.

The rearrangement links TRBV6-6 to TRBJ1-2, with 8 bases fitting TRBD1. The germline CDR1 and CDR2 sequences are MNHNY and SVGAGI (reference sequence). The V segment lost 7 bases and the J segment 2 bases; nucleotides outside the gene matches: 12. The CDR3 covers 16 residues. CDR3 DNA: TGTGCCAGCACCATACAAACTTGGACAGGGAACTATGGCTACACCTTC. Residues: CASTIQTWTGNYGYTF.